This T cell receptor beta chain was captured in a study of control samples from healthy donors and cancer patients. Unmatched junction bases numbered 6, after V lost 3 bases and J lost 4 bases. The CDR3 runs 15 residues. Germline values: CDR1 KGHSH, CDR2 LQKENI. Of note for this clone: The same CDR3 can be traced to other DNA sequences in this sample.

TCRdb's table, derived via immunoSEQ multiplex PCR, lists solely in-frame clones and lacks some. In the table there are about 80,000 clones, just under 90% of which are singletons. The chain carries TRBV18 and TRBJ2-1, with TRBD1 identical over 7 bases. This clonotype originated in a man between 50 and 59 years old in good health. Sequenced material: blood. CDR3 protein: CASSPRDSGYNEQFF. The CDR3, as DNA: TGTGCCAGCTCACCCCGGGACAGCGGATACAATGAGCAGTTCTTC.